The 30 T cell receptor beta chains given below trace back to one sample, sequenced in a study of blood T cell repertoires in COVID-19. Data came from immunoSEQ multiplex PCR; TCRdb stores just in-frame clones and leaves some out. This repertoire shows 250,000 or so clones, about 83% found once; its top ten account for around 4%. The sample was peripheral blood. These receptors came from a man aged 45-60 years with acute or convalescent COVID-19.

This clone has just a few counts. This chain uses TRBV13 with TRBJ1-2; 7 bases line up with TRBD1. Losses at the gene ends were 2 bases for V and 3 bases for J; bases not matched to a gene: 6. CDR3 length: 15 amino acids. Germline CDR1 reads PRHDT; CDR2 reads FYEKMQ (reference sequence). CDR3 DNA: TGTGCCAGCAGCTTAAGTAACAGGGGACACTATGGCTACACCTTC. Encoded protein: CASSLSNRGHYGYTF.

The V gene is TRBV2, the J gene TRBJ2-7, with D maybe TRBD1 (6 bases). The CDR3 sequence is 12 residues long. Germline V lookup: CDR1 SNHLY, CDR2 FYNNEI. The germline V and J ends were trimmed by 8 bases and 2 bases, with 10 bases remaining between them. CDR3 DNA sequence: TGTGCCAGCGAGGACAGCCCCTACGAGCAGTACTTC. Protein product: CASEDSPYEQYF.

The chain couples TRBV7-8 to TRBJ2-1, with 7 bases that match TRBD1. J was trimmed by 3 bases and V by 5 bases; bases with no gene match: 4. The CDR3 extends over 14 amino acids. The V gene's germline CDR1 is SGHVS and CDR2 FQNEAQ. The CDR3 is CASSGQVIYNEQFF. The CDR3 DNA follows: TGTGCCAGCAGCGGACAGGTCATCTACAATGAGCAGTTCTTC.

The rearrangement joins TRBV11-2 to TRBJ2-7, with unresolved D. The germline CDR1 and CDR2 sequences are SGHAT and FQNNGV. Trimming removed 1 base from V and 3 bases from J, with 7 bases in between. This CDR3 is 13 amino acids long. The CDR3, as DNA: TGTGCCAGCAGCTTAGGCTACGGCTACGAGCAGTACTTC. Translation: CASSLGYGYEQYF.

V and J are TRBV27 and TRBJ1-6, with TRBD1 matching 11 bases. Germline CDR1 and CDR2: MNHEY and SMNVEV (reference sequence). V shed 9 bases, J shed 5 bases, and the junction held 9 bases outside the gene matches. The CDR3 covers 16 residues. The CDR3 is CARPTPDRGHNSPLHF. The CDR3 DNA sequence: TGTGCCAGACCGACCCCGGACAGGGGGCATAATTCACCCCTCCACTTT.

This clone appeared a single time. The chain uses TRBV5-1 and TRBJ2-3; the D gene is possibly TRBD2 (5 bases). The V end lost 4 bases, the J end lost 2 bases, and 17 bases lay between the germline ends. Germline V gene sequence: CDR1 SGHRS, CDR2 YFSETQ. This CDR3 contains 16 residues. The CDR3 DNA follows: TGCGCCAGCAGCCCGCGTGAAGCGGAGCACACAGATACGCAGTATTTT. This codes for CASSPREAEHTDTQYF.

This chain uses TRBV5-8 with TRBJ2-2; 7 bases line up with TRBD1. V gave up 4 bases and J gave up 5 bases; unmatched junction bases: 11. Germline-derived CDR1 and CDR2 are SGHTS and YDEGEE. There are 16 residues in the CDR3. The chain's CDR3 is CASSGRTTGRTGELFF. As DNA, the CDR3 is TGTGCCAGCAGCGGGAGAACGACAGGGAGAACCGGGGAGCTGTTTTTT. Full variable domain (rest looked up from reference TRBV5-8 and TRBJ2-2): EAGVTQSPTHLIKTRGQQATLRCSPISGHTSVYWYQQALGLGLQFLLWYDEGEERNRGNFPPRFSGRQFPNYSSELNVNALELEDSALYLCASSGRTTGRTGELFFGEGSRLTVL.

This clone occurred once. This chain links TRBV20-1 with TRBJ1-1; D remains unclear. Trimming stripped 3 bases from V and 4 bases from J, with 6 bases between. The germline V gene encodes CDR1 DFQATT and CDR2 SNEGSKA (reference sequence). The CDR3 length is 11 residues. The CDR3, as DNA: TGCAGTGCTAGGTCAGGCACTGAAGCTTTCTTT. Its translation is CSARSGTEAFF.

The rearrangement uses TRBV7-2 and TRBJ2-1; TRBD2 aligns across 9 bases. The CDR3 is 15 amino acids. Trimming cost V 5 bases and J 4 bases; bases outside gene matches: 6. Germline values: CDR1 SGHTA, CDR2 FQGNSA. CDR3 nucleotide sequence: TGTGCCAGCAGCAAAAGCGCGGGGGGGTACAATGAGCAGTTCTTC. Residues: CASSKSAGGYNEQFF.

V is TRBV2 and J is TRBJ1-1, with 9 bases aligning to TRBD1. The length of the CDR3 is 14 residues. Per the germline V gene, CDR1 is SNHLY and CDR2 is FYNNEI. The V gene end was trimmed by 7 bases and the J gene end by 9 bases; junction bases not matched to a gene: 12. The CDR3 sequence is CASNGDREILKAFF. The CDR3 coding sequence is TGTGCCAGCAATGGGGACAGGGAGATTTTGAAAGCTTTCTTT.

This rearrangement joins TRBV4-2 to TRBJ2-7; 9 nucleotides agree with TRBD2. Germline assignment: CDR1 LGHNA and CDR2 YNFKEQ. This CDR3 is 13 amino acids long. V lost 3 bases, J lost 7 bases, and 4 bases stayed unmatched. CDR3 residues: CASSQKLAGEQYF. CDR3 bases: TGTGCCAGCAGCCAGAAACTAGCGGGTGAGCAGTACTTC.

The chain uses TRBV10-1 and TRBJ1-1; D is ambiguous. The V gene's germline CDR1 is WNHNN and CDR2 SYGVQD (reference sequence). CDR3 length equals 13 residues. V lost 6 bases and J lost 9, with 17 bases in between. CDR3: CASSDFGFSKAFF. CDR3 DNA: TGCGCCAGCAGCGACTTCGGGTTTTCGAAAGCTTTCTTT.

V and J are TRBV6-5 and TRBJ1-4, with 8 bases fitting TRBD1. The CDR3 length is 14 residues. The ends lost 6 bases at V and 7 bases at J; junction bases unmatched: 7. Germline CDR1 and CDR2: MNHEY and SVGAGI. CDR3 DNA: TGTGCCAGCAGGGGGACAGGAACTGTTGAAAAACTGTTTTTT. It translates to CASRGTGTVEKLFF.

The rearrangement joins TRBV30 to TRBJ2-3, with TRBD2 matching 9 bases. Trimming cost V 1 base and J 3 bases; bases outside gene matches: 14. Germline assignment: CDR1 GTSNPN and CDR2 SVGIG (reference sequence). CDR3 size: 18 residues. The CDR3 nucleotides are TGTGCCTGGAGTGAGGGGGGCGGGAGGGCGTTTTGGACAGATACGCAGTATTTT. It translates to CAWSEGGGRAFWTDTQYF.

This chain links TRBV19 with TRBJ1-1; tentatively, D is TRBD1 (5 bases). The CDR3 contains 13 residues. Germline CDR1 reads LNHDA; CDR2 reads SQIVND (reference sequence). V was trimmed by 4 bases and J by 5 bases, leaving 11 bases between them. The CDR3 DNA sequence: TGTGCCAGTAGTAACACAGGTCAAACTGAAGCTTTCTTT. The encoded protein is CASSNTGQTEAFF.

J is TRBJ2-7 and V is TRBV1; no check of the table's D call, TRBD2, against the DNA was made. TRBV1 is assigned pseudogene status. The CDR3 extends over 18 amino acids. The CDR3 loop is CTSSHASPFPDCVGEQYF. For the CDR3, the DNA is TGCACCAGCAGCCACGCTAGTCCATTCCCCGACTGTGTTGGAGAGCAGTACTTC.

This CDR3 reads CASSPGNAQYNEQFF. In DNA form, the CDR3 reads TGTGCCAGCTCACCAGGCAATGCCCAGTACAATGAGCAGTTCTTC. The chain links TRBV18 to TRBJ2-1; no clear D gene. The CDR3 covers 15 residues. CDR1 is KGHSH, CDR2 LQKENI, per germline. The V end was cut by 2 bases, the J end by 4 bases, with 12 bases between.

This clone was counted a few times. CDR3 in amino acids: CASSLVGYEQYF. CDR3 nucleotide sequence: TGCGCCAGCAGCTTGGTCGGGTACGAGCAGTACTTC. The chain carries TRBV5-1 and TRBJ2-7; no reliable D call. Trimming removed 0 bases at V and 4 bases at J, with 5 bases between. The CDR3 has 12 residues. From germline, CDR1 is SGHRS and CDR2 YFSETQ.

The chain links TRBV5-5 to TRBJ1-2; the D gene is possibly TRBD1 (6 bases). The CDR3 is made up of 15 amino acids. The germline V gene has CDR1 SGHKS and CDR2 YYEKEE (reference sequence). V dropped 4 bases and J dropped 4 bases, with 17 bases sitting between them. CDR3 sequence (DNA): TGTGCCAGCAGCCCCGGTGGGGGCGCAGGCTATGGCTACACCTTC. Translated: CASSPGGGAGYGYTF.

J is TRBJ2-2 and V is TRBV4-1, with 10 bases fitting TRBD1. With V trimmed by 0 bases and J by 2 bases, 9 bases remained unmatched. Per germline, CDR1 MGHRA and CDR2 YSYEKL. This CDR3 contains 19 residues. CDR3 bases: TGCGCCAGCAGCCAAGATCCTTCCGGGACAGGGGTCAACACCGGGGAGCTGTTTTTT. Protein: CASSQDPSGTGVNTGELFF.

The rearrangement links TRBV3-1 (or the pseudogene TRBV3-2) to TRBJ2-7; the match to TRBD1 covers 12 bases. The CDR3 has 15 amino acids. Trimming at V came to 0 bases and at J to 7 bases, leaving 4 bases not matched to a gene. Looked up from germline, CDR1 is LGHDT and CDR2 is YNNKEL (reference sequence). The CDR3 reads CASSQEGTGGGEQYF. For the CDR3, the DNA is TGTGCCAGCAGCCAAGAAGGGACAGGGGGCGGGGAGCAGTACTTC.

CDR3 protein: CASSLETGADTEAFF. CDR3 bases: TGCGCCAGCAGCTTAGAGACAGGTGCGGACACTGAAGCTTTCTTT. This chain uses TRBV5-1 with TRBJ1-1; D may be TRBD1 (6 bases). The CDR3 totals 15 residues. V lost 2 bases, J lost 3 bases, and 14 bases lay in between. Germline CDR1 reads SGHRS; CDR2 reads YFSETQ.

The chain combines TRBV7-9 with TRBJ2-3; D is uncertain. Germline lookup yields CDR1 SEHNR and CDR2 FQNEAQ (reference sequence). CDR3 length equals 18 residues. Trimming took off 2 bases at V and 4 bases at J, with 22 bases between the two ends. The CDR3 DNA reads TGTGCCAGCAGCTTACAACCCAACCAGGTATTCGTCCCAGATACGCAGTATTTT. This encodes CASSLQPNQVFVPDTQYF.

This sequence joins TRBV2 and TRBJ2-7; D possibly corresponds to TRBD1 (6 bases). The CDR3 length is 17 residues. V dropped 1 base and J dropped 4 bases, with 20 bases sitting between them. Germline V lookup: CDR1 SNHLY, CDR2 FYNNEI. In DNA form, the CDR3 reads TGTGCCAGCAGTGAAGATAACTCGAGGACAGATTTTTACGAGCAGTACTTC. Its translation is CASSEDNSRTDFYEQYF. Full variable domain (outside the CDR3, taken from reference TRBV2 and TRBJ2-7): EPEVTQTPSHQVTQMGQEVILRCVPISNHLYFYWYRQILGQKVEFLVSFYNNEISEKSEIFDDQFSVERPDGSNFTLKIRSTKLEDSAMYFCASSEDNSRTDFYEQYFGPGTRLTVT.

The J gene is TRBJ1-6, the V gene TRBV3-1 (or the pseudogene TRBV3-2); TRBD1 is a possible D gene (6 bases). Germline V gene sequence: CDR1 LGHDT, CDR2 YNNKEL (reference sequence). The CDR3 length is 17 residues. V lost 4 bases, J lost 1 base, and 14 bases lay in between. This CDR3 is CASSPLGGRSYNSPLHF. The CDR3 nucleotides read TGTGCCAGCAGCCCTCTTGGGGGCAGGTCCTATAATTCACCCCTCCACTTT.

CDR3 region: CASSPGQGQTEAFF. The CDR3 region has the DNA TGTGCCAGCAGCCCAGGACAGGGTCAAACTGAAGCTTTCTTT. The chain employs TRBV11-2 and TRBJ1-1; 8 nucleotides align to TRBD1. The V gene's germline CDR1 is SGHAT and CDR2 FQNNGV. The CDR3 extends over 14 amino acids. V was clipped by 5 bases and J by 5 bases; unmatched bases: 7.

CDR3 residues: CASSLPGFYGYTF. The CDR3 DNA reads as TGTGCCAGCAGTTTACCAGGATTCTATGGCTACACCTTC. The chain recombines TRBV28 with TRBJ1-2; D is ambiguous. The CDR3 has 13 residues. CDR1 is MDHEN, CDR2 SYDVKM, per germline. Trimming removed 2 bases at V and 4 bases at J, with 8 bases between.

The chain's CDR3 is CASSSLPRLAGDNEQFF. DNA of the CDR3: TGTGCCAGCAGCTCTCTCCCACGACTAGCGGGGGACAATGAGCAGTTCTTC. The rearrangement links TRBV7-3 to TRBJ2-1; 12 bases match TRBD2. The CDR3 extends over 17 amino acids. Unmatched junction bases numbered 9, after V lost 4 bases and J lost 5 bases. Germline values: CDR1 SGHTA, CDR2 FQGTGA.

V and J are TRBV5-6 and TRBJ1-2; 8 bases fit TRBD1. Germline V CDR1 and CDR2: SGHDT, YYEEEE. The CDR3 runs 12 residues. V dropped 5 bases and J dropped 7; count of bases not matched to a gene: 4. CDR3 residues: CASRTGAGGYTF. The CDR3 coding sequence is TGTGCCAGCAGGACAGGGGCGGGTGGCTACACCTTC.

The chain couples TRBV4-1 to TRBJ2-3; 7 nucleotides align to TRBD1. V trimming: 1 base; J trimming: 2 bases; junction bases outside the gene matches: 3. Germline V gene data show CDR1 as MGHRA and CDR2 as YSYEKL. This CDR3 is 15 amino acids long. CDR3 nucleotides: TGCGCCAGCAGCCAAGCAGGGGGTAACACAGATACGCAGTATTTT. Protein: CASSQAGGNTDTQYF.